This T cell receptor (beta chain) was sequenced for a study of spatial heterogeneity in lung cancer. Using its own MiXCR run on the 5' RACE reads, TCRdb lists one record per CDR3 protein. Of under 30,000 distinct CDR3 sequences in the sample, 3.3% are singletons; the top ten hold around 30%. There are many counts of this clonotype. The CDR3 sequence is 14 residues long. The ends were cut back, 1 base at V and 2 bases at J, with 7 bases in the middle. The germline gives CDR1 LGHDT, CDR2 YNNKEL (reference sequence). The sample's time point: sample taken at primary tumor resection. The input material, whole RNA from tumor, nontumor lung or frozen PBMC, was sequenced unsorted.

Material: PBMCs, obtained at surgery. This chain uses TRBV3-1 with TRBJ2-3; the D is unclear. The source of this sequence is a female donor with early-stage non-small cell lung cancer. The CDR3 region has the DNA TGTGCCAGCAGCCAAGTTGGGGACACAGATACGCAGTATTTT. This sequence encodes CASSQVGDTDTQYF.